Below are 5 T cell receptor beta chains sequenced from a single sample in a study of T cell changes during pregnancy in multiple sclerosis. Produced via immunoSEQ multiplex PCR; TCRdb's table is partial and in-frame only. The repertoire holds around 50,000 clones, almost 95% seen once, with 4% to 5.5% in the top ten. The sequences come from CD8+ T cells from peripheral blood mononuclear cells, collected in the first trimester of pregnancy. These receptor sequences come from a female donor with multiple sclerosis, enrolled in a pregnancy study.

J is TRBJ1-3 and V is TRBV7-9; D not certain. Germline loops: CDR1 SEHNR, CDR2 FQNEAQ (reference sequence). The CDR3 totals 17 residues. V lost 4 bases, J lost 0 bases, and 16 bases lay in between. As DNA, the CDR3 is TGTGCCAGCAGCTCGCGAACAGAGAATTTCTCTGGAAACACCATATATTTT. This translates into CASSSRTENFSGNTIYF.

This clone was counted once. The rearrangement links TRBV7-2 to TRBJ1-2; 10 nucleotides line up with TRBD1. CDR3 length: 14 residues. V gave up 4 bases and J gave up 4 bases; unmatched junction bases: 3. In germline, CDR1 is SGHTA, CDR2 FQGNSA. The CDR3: CASSSWTGGYGYTF. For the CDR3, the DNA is TGTGCCAGCAGCTCATGGACAGGGGGCTATGGCTACACCTTC.

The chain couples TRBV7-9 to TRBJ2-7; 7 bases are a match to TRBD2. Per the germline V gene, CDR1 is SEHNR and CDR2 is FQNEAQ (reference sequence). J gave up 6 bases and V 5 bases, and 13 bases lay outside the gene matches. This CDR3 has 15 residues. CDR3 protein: CASSPPGRAGLEQYF. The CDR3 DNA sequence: TGTGCCAGCAGCCCTCCAGGGAGGGCAGGCCTCGAGCAGTACTTC.

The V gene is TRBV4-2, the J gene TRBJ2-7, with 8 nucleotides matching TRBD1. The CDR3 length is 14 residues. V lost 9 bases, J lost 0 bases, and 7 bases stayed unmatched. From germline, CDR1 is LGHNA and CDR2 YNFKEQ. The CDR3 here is CARRTGRSSYEQYF. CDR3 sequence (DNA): TGTGCCAGAAGGACAGGGCGAAGCTCCTACGAGCAGTACTTC.

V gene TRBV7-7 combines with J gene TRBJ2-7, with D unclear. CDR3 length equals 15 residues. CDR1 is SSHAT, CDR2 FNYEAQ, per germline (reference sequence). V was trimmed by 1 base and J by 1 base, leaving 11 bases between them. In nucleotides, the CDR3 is TGTGCCAGCAGCTTAGGTCCGGGTACTTCCTACGAGCAGTACTTC. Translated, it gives CASSLGPGTSYEQYF.